This is a list of T cell receptor beta chains from one sample in a study of cytomegalovirus exposure and HLA in healthy donors. Using immunoSEQ multiplex PCR, the repertoire was profiled, and TCRdb retains in-frame clones only, with some absent. Of approximately 140,000 clones in the sample, 60% to 80% were seen once. The specimen sequenced was PBMCs. These receptors all come from a woman aged 55-70 years in good health and CMV-seronegative. Each CDR3 is given with its conserved first and last residue. Each record gives: J gene, V gene, clone size, D gene, CDR3 DNA, CDR3 protein. The D gene is left open where the match is weak. Size tells how often a clone was seen (once, few, many) or the class of an expanded clone, and some rows leave it out.

TRBJ2-3	TRBV5-8	-	TRBD2	TGTGCCAGCAGCCCGGGACTAGCGGGCACAGATACGCAGTATTTT	CASSPGLAGTDTQYF
TRBJ2-3	TRBV4-1	-	-	TGCGCCAGCAGCCAGGTTCAGGGCGGGGCAGATACGCAGTATTTT	CASSQVQGGADTQYF
TRBJ2-7	TRBV2	once	TRBD1	TGTGCCAGCAGACCGGGACAGGGAGCCTACGAGCAGTACTTC	CASRPGQGAYEQYF
TRBJ2-2	TRBV6-1	-	-	TGTGCCAGCAGTGCAACAGGGTGGACCGGGGAGCTGTTTTTT	CASSATGWTGELFF
TRBJ2-7	TRBV19	-	TRBD1	TGTGCCAGTAGTATAAAGAGGACAGGGAACTACGAGCAGTACTTC	CASSIKRTGNYEQYF
TRBJ2-1	TRBV5-1	-	-	TGCGCCAGCAGCTTCCTAGCGACAAACAATGAGCAGTTCTTC	CASSFLATNNEQFF
TRBJ2-3	TRBV14	-	-	TGTGCCAGCAGCCACCGCAGGGGTCCCTACACAGATACGCAGTATTTT	CASSHRRGPYTDTQYF
TRBJ2-2	TRBV9	-	TRBD1	TGTGCCAGCAGCCTTGGGACAGGGAACACCGGGGAGCTGTTTTTT	CASSLGTGNTGELFF
TRBJ2-5	TRBV11-2	-	TRBD2	TGTGCCAGCAGCTTTGCTAGCGGGCAAGAGACCCAGTACTTC	CASSFASGQETQYF
TRBJ1-5	TRBV19	-	-	TGTGCCAGTAGTAAACGGGACACCTCAACCCAGCATTTT	CASSKRDTSTQHF
TRBJ2-7	TRBV18	-	TRBD1	TGTGCCAGCTCACCAGGGACAGGGGGCTCCTACGAGCAGTACTTC	CASSPGTGGSYEQYF
TRBJ1-5	TRBV11-2	few	-	TGTGCCAGCAGAAGACAGGAGAATCAGCCCCAGCATTTT	CASRRQENQPQHF
TRBJ2-7	TRBV18	-	TRBD2	TGTGCCAGCTCCGGACCGGCGGGGGTCGAGCAGTACTTC	CASSGPAGVEQYF
TRBJ1-4	TRBV7-2	-	-	TGTGCCAGCAGCCCCCCCGGGATAAAAAATGAAAAACTGTTTTTT	CASSPPGIKNEKLFF
TRBJ1-2	TRBV29-1	-	TRBD1	TGCAGCGCGTTGGACAGGGAGAATGACTATGGCTACACCTTC	CSALDRENDYGYTF
TRBJ1-5	TRBV18	-	TRBD1	TGTGCCAGCTCACCACCCTCGGGACAGAGCAATCAGCCCCAGCATTTT	CASSPPSGQSNQPQHF
TRBJ1-4	TRBV7-6	-	TRBD1	TGTGCCAGCAGCCTTGGACAGGGTAGTGAAAAACTGTTTTTT	CASSLGQGSEKLFF
TRBJ1-1	TRBV5-4	once	-	TGTGCCAGCAAGAGGGGGGGGAACACTGAAGCTTTCTTT	CASKRGGNTEAFF
TRBJ2-7	TRBV11-3	-	-	TGTGCCAGCAGCTTAGAACAGGACTACGAGCAGTACTTC	CASSLEQDYEQYF
TRBJ2-7	TRBV5-1	-	-	TGCGCCAGCAGCTTGGGCGGGGGCCGCTACGAGCAGTACTTC	CASSLGGGRYEQYF